This TCR beta chain was recovered during a study of blood T cell repertoires in COVID-19 (TCRdb year 2020). Regarding the research as a whole: The collaborator samples originated in the United States, Italy and Spain and spanned the acute and convalescent phases of COVID-19. Where available, HLA class I and class II types were obtained from metadata supplied by the sample provider rather than from assay-based typing. The samples were drawn from the first 160 participants of the ongoing ImmuneRACE study and from 1,254 subjects provided by 6 global collaborators. The sample metadata nearly always contained a de-identified subject ID, COVID-19 status, age in years and sex. Deeply sampled blood TCRbeta repertoires from subjects exposed to, actively infected with, or recovered from COVID-19 were included in the dataset. The repertoires were released in a freely available public database meant as a resource for research on the immune response to SARS-CoV-2. The prospective study material was composed of cDNA or gDNA derived from T cells, B-cell-depleted T cells, or PBMCs.

The CDR3 numbers 15 residues from cysteine through phenylalanine. Of all the DNA, just the CDR3 is kept, 45 bases in frame from base 1. At the junction V is shortened by 6 bases and J by 1 base; bases outside the gene matches: 3. CDR1 and CDR2 (SGDLS, YYNGEE) derive from the germline V gene. The immunoSEQ Assay, a bias-controlled multiplex PCR, was used to amplify TCRbeta CDR3 regions from genomic DNA. Concerning the study's data processing: The number of nucleated cells in each sample was estimated by amplification of reference gene primers within the assay. Sequence reads were collapsed and filtered to measure the absolute abundance of every unique TCRbeta CDR3 rearrangement. For each sample, productive Simpson clonality was calculated by taking the square root of Simpson's diversity index across productive rearrangements. Sourced from immuneACCESS, this table was stored by TCRdb with only in-frame sequences that have V and J called. A share of the clones is absent; for the studies checked, an unresolved V gene accounts for under half, and the remainder has no known explanation. V and J calls plus clone size are reproduced from that table; the DNA served to infer D and trimming. Within this sample are 150,000 to 200,000 clones, with roughly 90% of them counted one time only. Together, the top ten hold 1% to 1.5% of the sample.

Worth noting for this clone: Its antigen is currently not known. No much larger clone is present one base from it, and per-base qualities are unavailable.

In the prospective study, participants were roughly 18 to 95 years old, resided in 24 geographic areas of the United States, and were enrolled through a virtual design. In the prospective study, cohorts were assigned on the basis of participant-reported clinical history obtained from a screening survey and a study questionnaire. In the prospective study, mobile phlebotomists collected whole blood, serum and a nasopharyngeal or oropharyngeal swab from each participant. Over a roughly two-month period, participants in the prospective study had the option of providing additional blood draws and questionnaires. Before DNA extraction, prospective study blood samples were shipped either frozen or at room temperature. General study outcomes and caveats: How much clinical and demographic metadata was included differed by source and by participant, and the metadata was provided uncurated.

The receptor comes from a human donor with acute COVID-19. The donor label of this sample is uncertain. Sequencing was done on a sample of PBMCs or T cells enriched from blood (not recorded which). The chain employs TRBV9 and TRBJ2-1; 11 junctional bases match TRBD1. The nucleotide sequence is TGTGCCAGCACCCGGGACAGGGGGTCCTACAATGAGCAGTTCTTC. Translated, this is CASTRDRGSYNEQFF. The CDR3, completed at both ends by the reference TRBV9 and TRBJ2-1 genes, gives the full variable domain DSGVTQTPKHLITATGQRVTLRCSPRSGDLSVYWYQQSLDQGLQFLIQYYNGEERAKGNILERFSAQQFPDLHSELNLSSLELGDSALYFCASTRDRGSYNEQFFGPGTRLTVL.